This T cell receptor beta chain is from a study of cytomegalovirus exposure and HLA in healthy donors. This CDR3 has 12 residues. Trimming took off 5 bases at V and 0 bases at J, with 5 bases between the two ends. Per the germline V gene, CDR1 is GTSNPN and CDR2 is SVGIG (reference sequence). Study observations and caveats: Per a prior analysis, the majority of TCR beta V segments were productive roughly 90% or roughly 30% of the time. TCR beta chains numbering more than 150 were designated cytomegalovirus-associated.

60 Vbeta and 13 Jbeta primers were used in PCR. Sequenced by immunoSEQ multiplex PCR; TCRdb stores in-frame clones only, minus some. The sample has 160,000 or so clones; approximately 78% are singletons. A few counts support this clone. As yet, its antigen is unknown. The chain recombines TRBV30 with TRBJ1-3; unclear D gene. The sequence came from a male donor in good health and CMV-seronegative. The sequenced sample consisted of PBMCs. The CDR3: CAWRGSGNTIYF. CDR3 DNA sequence: TGTGCCTGGCGGGGCTCTGGAAACACCATATATTTT.